Listed below are T cell receptor beta chains from one sample, sequenced in a study of lymphopenia after photon versus proton radiotherapy. Generated by immunoSEQ multiplex PCR, the TCRdb table keeps only in-frame clones and is missing some. The table includes about 18,000 clones, more than 85% detected once. Sequencing was performed on peripheral blood, taken from a patient treated with photon-based radiotherapy. Receptor source: a woman aged 35 to 49 with cholangiocarcinoma. CDR3s include the opening cysteine and the closing phenylalanine or tryptophan. A D gene is named only where the DNA matches it firmly. Some rows mark clone size as missing; the rest say once, few, many or name a class of expanded clone.

j_call d_call v_call clone_size cdr3_nt cdr3_aa
TRBJ1-2 NA TRBV7-9 NA TGTGCCAGCACCCCCATCGGCACCCCCTATGGCTACACCTTC CASTPIGTPYGYTF
TRBJ1-5 NA TRBV6-5 NA TGTGCCAGCAGTTACGCGAGAAGCAATCAGCCCCAGCATTTT CASSYARSNQPQHF
TRBJ2-1 TRBD2 TRBV4-1 NA TGCGCCAGCAGCCGATTAGCGGGGGGATACTACAATGAGCAGTTCTTC CASSRLAGGYYNEQFF
TRBJ1-2 NA TRBV6-1 NA TGTGCCAGCAGAGTACAGGAGCTCTATGGCTACACCTTC CASRVQELYGYTF
TRBJ2-3 TRBD2 TRBV7-6 NA TGTGCCAGCAGCCTACCCAGACTAGCGGGAGTAGGAGATACGCAGTATTTT CASSLPRLAGVGDTQYF
TRBJ2-1 TRBD2 TRBV28 NA TGTGCCAGCAGTCTTATAACTAGCGGAAAGTACAATGAGCAGTTCTTC CASSLITSGKYNEQFF
TRBJ2-2 TRBD2 TRBV11-3 NA TGTGCCAGCAGCTTAGGGACTAGCGGGAGTGCCGGGGAGCTGTTTTTT CASSLGTSGSAGELFF
TRBJ2-3 TRBD2 TRBV11-3 NA TGTGCCAGCAGCTTAATGGAGCGGCTAGCGGGAGTTGGTACAGATACGCAGTATTTT CASSLMERLAGVGTDTQYF
TRBJ1-1 NA TRBV10-1 NA TGCGCCAGCAGTGAGAGGGGAGAAAACACTGAAGCTTTCTTT CASSERGENTEAFF
TRBJ2-1 NA TRBV30 once TGTGCCTGGACCTCCGGGACCTCCTACAATGAGCAGTTCTTC CAWTSGTSYNEQFF
TRBJ2-5 NA TRBV9 NA TGTGCCAGCAGCGTCGGGTCCTTCGGGGAGACCCAGTACTTC CASSVGSFGETQYF
TRBJ1-6 NA TRBV27 few TGTGCCAGCGGTCCAACTCCGGGACTCAATTCACCCCTCCACTTT CASGPTPGLNSPLHF
TRBJ1-2 TRBD1 TRBV10-2 NA TGCGCCAGCAGGTCCGGGACAGGGTATGGCTACACCTTC CASRSGTGYGYTF
TRBJ1-3 NA TRBV19 NA TGTGCCACTAACGGACAGTCTGGAAACACCATATATTTT CATNGQSGNTIYF
TRBJ1-1 NA TRBV7-2 NA TGTGCCAGCAGCGCGGCGGGCAGGGTGGGCACTGAAGCTTTCTTT CASSAAGRVGTEAFF
TRBJ2-1 NA TRBV13 NA TGTGCCAGCAGCTTCCGGGACACCAATGAGCAGTTCTTC CASSFRDTNEQFF
TRBJ1-1 NA TRBV2 NA TGTGCCAGCAGACAACAGTCTGGGAACACTGAAGCTTTCTTT CASRQQSGNTEAFF
TRBJ2-7 TRBD1 TRBV7-2 NA TGTGCCAGCAGCTTGAGACAGGGTATAAACGAGCAGTACTTC CASSLRQGINEQYF
TRBJ1-1 NA TRBV5-4 once TGTGCCAGCAGCGGCCGGGGGGGAATGGTTAGAACTGAAGCTTTCTTT CASSGRGGMVRTEAFF
TRBJ1-6 TRBD1 TRBV11-2 NA TGTGCCAGCTCCAAAACCAGGGGGCTTATAGGTTCACCCCTCCACTTT CASSKTRGLIGSPLHF
TRBJ2-7 NA TRBV2 NA TGTGCCAGCAGTGTCAAGAGATCTCCGAGCTCCTACGAGCAGTACTTC CASSVKRSPSSYEQYF
TRBJ1-4 NA TRBV19 NA TGTGCCAGTACCTTTTTTCCTCGGCCAGCTAATGAAAAACTGTTTTTT CASTFFPRPANEKLFF
TRBJ2-1 TRBD2 TRBV11-2 NA TGTGCCAGCAGCACGGGACTAGCGGGGAGTATGGGCAATGAGCAGTTCTTC CASSTGLAGSMGNEQFF
TRBJ1-1 TRBD1 TRBV7-2 NA TGTGCCAGCACCCAGGGACAGGGTAATACTGAAGCTTTCTTT CASTQGQGNTEAFF
TRBJ1-1 TRBD1 TRBV6-9 NA TGTGCCAGCAGACAGGGGGCCTCGAACACTGAAGCTTTCTTT CASRQGASNTEAFF
TRBJ1-1 NA TRBV7-9 NA TGTGCCAGCAGCTTAGAGCTAAACACTGAAGCTTTCTTT CASSLELNTEAFF
TRBJ1-2 NA TRBV30 NA TGTGCCTGGAGGGACAGTTCTCCCTATGGCTACACCTTC CAWRDSSPYGYTF
TRBJ1-1 TRBD1 TRBV7-3 once TGTGCCAGCAGCCCGAACCGGGGACAGGCGTCTGAAGCTTTCTTT CASSPNRGQASEAFF
TRBJ1-5 TRBD1 TRBV2 NA TGTGCCAGCAGCGCAGACAGGGGGAATCAGCCCCAGCATTTT CASSADRGNQPQHF
TRBJ2-7 NA TRBV30 NA TGTGCCTGGAGGGTATCCTACGAGCAGTACTTC CAWRVSYEQYF
TRBJ1-2 NA TRBV28 NA TGTGCCAGCAGTTCAGGGGACTATGGCTACACCTTC CASSSGDYGYTF
TRBJ2-7 TRBD1 TRBV11-3 NA TGTGCCAGCAGTGCCGGGACAGGGGCCTACGAGCAGTACTTC CASSAGTGAYEQYF
TRBJ1-5 NA TRBV6-4 NA TGTGCCAGCAGTGACTCGGTTAGGGATTGGCACCTAGGGGTTGGGCATGGCAATCAGCCCCAGCATTTT CASSDSVRDWHLGVGHGNQPQHF
TRBJ2-3 NA TRBV5-4 once TGTGCCAGCAGCCCCTCCGGGGGTTCTAGCACAGATACGCAGTATTTT CASSPSGGSSTDTQYF
TRBJ2-2 NA TRBV6-6 NA TGTGCCAGCAGACTTAATCTGGGAAACACCGGGGAGCTGTTTTTT CASRLNLGNTGELFF
TRBJ1-1 NA TRBV2 NA TGTGCCAGCAGTGGGACAGCCAGAGGAGCTTTCTTT CASSGTARGAFF
TRBJ2-7 TRBD2 TRBV14 NA TGTGCCAGCAGCCACATTAGGGCCGGGACTAGCGGGAGCCGTCCCTACGAGCAGTACTTC CASSHIRAGTSGSRPYEQYF
TRBJ1-2 NA TRBV19 NA TGTGCCAGTTCAGGTTTTAGGGGCTACACCTTC CASSGFRGYTF
TRBJ2-7 TRBD2 TRBV5-6 NA TGTGCCAGCAGCCCGACTAGCAACCTAGACGAGCAGTACTTC CASSPTSNLDEQYF
TRBJ2-2 NA TRBV19 NA TGTGCCACCAGCAGGACGAACACCGGGGAGCTGTTTTTT CATSRTNTGELFF
TRBJ1-1 NA TRBV25-1 NA TGTGCCAGCACTCAACAGGGATTGAACACTGAAGCTTTCTTT CASTQQGLNTEAFF
TRBJ1-1 NA TRBV5-5 NA TGTGCCAGCAGCCCCTCCTTCGGAACCGACACTGAAGCTTTCTTT CASSPSFGTDTEAFF
TRBJ1-3 NA TRBV28 NA TGTGCCAGCAGTTTGGGGCAGGGAGTTTTTGGAAACACCATATATTTT CASSLGQGVFGNTIYF
TRBJ1-2 TRBD1 TRBV10-3 few TGTGCCATCAGTGAGTCAAGGGGGCCATTAGGTGGCTACACCTTC CAISESRGPLGGYTF
TRBJ2-1 TRBD2 TRBV29-1 few TGCAGCGTTGGGGGTGGTTTCTTGGGACTAAATGAGCAGTTCTTC CSVGGGFLGLNEQFF
TRBJ1-2 NA TRBV30 NA TGTGCCTGGGCCTTGGGGGGAGGGAATGGCTACACCTTC CAWALGGGNGYTF
TRBJ2-1 TRBD2 TRBV10-2 NA TGCGCCAGCAGTGAGGCGGGGGGCGATACTGAGCAGTTCTTC CASSEAGGDTEQFF
TRBJ2-1 NA TRBV9 NA TGTGCCAGCAGCGCCGGGGTACATGAGCAGTTCTTC CASSAGVHEQFF
TRBJ2-6 TRBD2 TRBV5-1 NA TGCGCCAGCACCCCTAGCGGGGGGAACCTCCGCTCTGGGGCCAACGTCCTGACTTTC CASTPSGGNLRSGANVLTF
TRBJ1-4 NA TRBV5-1 NA TGCGCCAGCAGCGTGGAAGTTGGAAATGAAAAACTGTTTTTT CASSVEVGNEKLFF